Below are 21 T cell receptor beta chains sequenced from a single sample in a study of blood T cell repertoires in COVID-19. Method: immunoSEQ multiplex PCR; TCRdb's copy keeps in-frame clones and lacks some. This table has 200,000 to 250,000 clones, 70% to 90% appearing once. The sequenced sample consisted of peripheral blood. The source of these receptors is a man aged 25-40 years with COVID-19, enrolled during active disease.

The chain is built from TRBV11-2 and TRBJ2-1; 8 bases fit TRBD2. Per germline, CDR1 SGHAT and CDR2 FQNNGV. The CDR3 totals 15 residues. V lost 5 bases and J lost 3; bases outside the gene matches: 6. Here the CDR3 reads CASSPGLELYNEQFF. For the CDR3, the DNA is TGTGCCAGCAGCCCGGGACTAGAACTCTACAATGAGCAGTTCTTC.

The gene calls are TRBV6-5 and TRBJ1-2; D is uncertain. The CDR3 runs 13 residues. CDR1 is MNHEY, CDR2 SVGAGI, per germline. Trimming cost V 6 bases and J 1 base, with 9 bases left between them. Here the CDR3 DNA reads TGTGCCAGCAGGACTCCCGGTAACTATGGCTACACCTTC. This codes for CASRTPGNYGYTF.

CDR3 bases: TGTGCCTGGAGGGGGGGGCGGATTGCAATTTCAAACTATGGCTACACCTTC. Its protein is CAWRGGRIAISNYGYTF. The chain joins TRBV30 to TRBJ1-2; perhaps TRBD1 as D (6 bases). Germline values: CDR1 GTSNPN, CDR2 SVGIG (reference sequence). The CDR3 sequence is 17 residues long. Between the trimmed V and J ends, which lost 3 bases and 2 bases, there was a span of 22 bases.

This clone has only one observation. The V and J genes are TRBV28 and TRBJ2-3; TRBD2 matches 7 bases. Germline V gene sequence: CDR1 MDHEN, CDR2 SYDVKM. CDR3 length: 14 residues. Trimming at V came to 6 bases and at J to 4 bases, leaving 7 bases not matched to a gene. The CDR3 region has the DNA TGTGCCAGCAGGGCGGGAGTCTCGGCAGATACGCAGTATTTT. Translating it yields CASRAGVSADTQYF.

The genes are TRBV6-6 and TRBJ1-1; D perhaps matches TRBD1 (5 bases). The V gene's germline CDR1 is MNHNY and CDR2 SVGAGI (reference sequence). The CDR3 runs 14 residues. Trimming cost V 6 bases and J 6 bases, with 17 bases left between them. The CDR3 DNA sequence: TGTGCCAGCAGGCTCCTCCGGGGGAAGGCTGAAGCTTTCTTT. It codes for CASRLLRGKAEAFF.

V and J are TRBV7-3 and TRBJ2-1; 15 bases match TRBD2. Trimming removed 2 bases from V and 7 bases from J; junction bases left unmatched: 0. Per the germline V gene, CDR1 is SGHTA and CDR2 is FQGTGA. The CDR3 consists of 15 residues. The CDR3 DNA is TGTGCCAGCAGCTTAGGACTAGCGGGGGGGAATGAGCAGTTCTTC. It is translated as CASSLGLAGGNEQFF.

This chain's CDR3 is CATSDPSGGPYNEQFF. The DNA of the CDR3 is TGTGCCACCAGTGACCCCAGCGGGGGCCCCTACAATGAGCAGTTCTTC. The chain links TRBV24-1 to TRBJ2-1, with 8 positions matching TRBD2. The CDR3 sequence is 16 residues long. In germline, CDR1 is KGHDR, CDR2 SFDVKD. V lost 4 bases and J lost 2; bases outside the gene matches: 6.

This chain connects TRBV7-2 to TRBJ2-1; 10 bases are shared with TRBD2. Per germline, CDR1 SGHTA and CDR2 FQGNSA. The CDR3 loop spans 15 amino acids. The ends lost 6 bases at V and 3 bases at J; junction bases unmatched: 5. The CDR3 protein is CASSTGLADYNEQFF. DNA for the CDR3: TGTGCCAGCAGTACTGGACTAGCGGACTACAATGAGCAGTTCTTC.

The CDR3 spells CASSLVGQGLYEQYF. In nucleotides, the CDR3 is TGTGCCAGCAGCTTAGTGGGACAGGGGTTGTACGAGCAGTACTTC. This chain joins TRBV7-9 and TRBJ2-7, with 10 nucleotides matching TRBD1. Germline V lookup: CDR1 SEHNR, CDR2 FQNEAQ (reference sequence). V lost 1 base to trimming and J lost 4 bases; unmatched junction nucleotides: 4. The CDR3 totals 15 residues.

The chain combines TRBV5-6 with TRBJ1-6, with D unclear. CDR3 size: 18 residues. Germline CDR1 is SGHDT and CDR2 is YYEEEE. V was pared by 1 base and J by 0 bases, with 14 bases between. This chain's CDR3 is CASSLYSHPSSYNSPLHF. The CDR3, as DNA: TGTGCCAGCAGCTTGTACAGTCATCCGAGCTCCTATAATTCACCCCTCCACTTT.

V gene TRBV10-3 combines with J gene TRBJ1-2; TRBD1 matches 9 bases. V lost 3 bases and J lost 4; bases outside the gene matches: 3. Germline V lookup: CDR1 ENHRY, CDR2 SYGVKD. The length of the CDR3 is 14 residues. The chain's CDR3 is CAISEQGQGYGYTF. The CDR3 region has the DNA TGTGCCATCAGTGAACAGGGACAGGGCTATGGCTACACCTTC.

CDR3 nucleotides: TGCAGTGCTCTCCCGACAGATTACACCTTC. As protein: CSALPTDYTF. The chain couples TRBV20-1 to TRBJ1-2; a possible D gene is TRBD1 (5 bases). The CDR3 sequence is 10 residues long. Trimming pared 5 bases from V and 11 bases from J, leaving 12 bases between. Germline CDR1 is DFQATT and CDR2 is SNEGSKA (reference sequence).

This chain joins TRBV4-2 and TRBJ1-2, with 9 bases that match TRBD1. In germline, CDR1 is LGHNA, CDR2 YNFKEQ. V lost 4 bases, J lost 3 bases, and 12 bases stayed unmatched. This CDR3 spans 17 amino acids. The DNA of the CDR3 is TGTGCCAGCAGCCCTCGGACAGGGGTAGAGCAGGACTATGGCTACACCTTC. Amino acid sequence: CASSPRTGVEQDYGYTF.

The rearrangement joins TRBV6-5 to TRBJ1-5; a weak D match, TRBD1 (5 bases). The CDR3 extends over 15 amino acids. Germline lookup yields CDR1 MNHEY and CDR2 SVGAGI. Trimming stripped 0 bases from V and 4 bases from J, with 10 bases between. The chain's CDR3 is CASSYSRQLNQPQHF. As DNA, the CDR3 is TGTGCCAGCAGTTACTCGCGACAGTTAAATCAGCCCCAGCATTTT.

The V call is TRBV15, the J call TRBJ2-2, with D possibly matching TRBD2 (6 bases). CDR3 length: 13 amino acids. Trimming took 5 bases from V and 5 from J, leaving 9 bases between them. CDR1 is LNHNV, CDR2 YYDKDF, per germline (reference sequence). CDR3 protein: CATSVGLTGELFF. CDR3 DNA: TGTGCCACCAGCGTGGGACTTACCGGGGAGCTGTTTTTT.

V is TRBV7-8 and J is TRBJ2-7; no firm D call. The CDR3 covers 14 residues. CDR1 SGHVS and CDR2 FQNEAQ come from the germline V gene. V was cut by 2 bases and J by 2 bases, with 10 bases left in between. The CDR3, as DNA: TGTGCCAGCAGCTTAAGAGTCGGAGCCTACGAGCAGTACTTC. This encodes CASSLRVGAYEQYF.

The chain combines TRBV18 with TRBJ1-2, with 8 bases fitting TRBD1. CDR1 KGHSH and CDR2 LQKENI come from the germline V gene. V lost 3 bases and J lost 5; bases outside the gene matches: 8. The CDR3 is 15 amino acids. CDR3 sequence (DNA): TGTGCCAGCTCACCCCTGAGGGGACAGGAGTATGGCTACACCTTC. Its protein is CASSPLRGQEYGYTF.

This chain uses TRBV5-1 with TRBJ2-4; 9 bases line up with TRBD1. The junction had 3 bases not matched to a gene; V was cut back by 4 bases and J by 4 bases. The CDR3 loop spans 14 amino acids. The germline V gene has CDR1 SGHRS and CDR2 YFSETQ. CDR3 loop: CASSQGQGKNIQYF. The CDR3, as DNA: TGCGCCAGCAGCCAAGGACAGGGGAAAAACATTCAGTACTTC.

The count of this clone is one. The genes are TRBV6-6 and TRBJ1-1; D is possibly TRBD1 (6 bases). With 7 bases removed from V and 0 bases from J, the gap between germline ends came to 15 bases. The CDR3 runs 15 residues. Germline V gene sequence: CDR1 MNHNY, CDR2 SVGAGI (reference sequence). In DNA form, the CDR3 reads TGTGCCAGCAACCCGACAGGCTTATTGAACACTGAAGCTTTCTTT. Translated, it gives CASNPTGLLNTEAFF.

The CDR3 is CASSYWRTSGRDNEQFF. The CDR3 DNA reads as TGTGCCAGCAGTTACTGGCGGACTAGCGGGAGGGACAATGAGCAGTTCTTC. The chain recombines TRBV6-2 or TRBV6-3 with TRBJ2-1; TRBD2 aligns across 15 bases. The J segment lost 5 bases and the V segment lost 1 base, leaving 3 bases of the junction unmatched. Germline CDR1 MNHEY, CDR2 SVGEGT. The CDR3 is made up of 17 amino acids.

This sequence joins TRBV2 and TRBJ1-6; 12 bases agree with TRBD1. CDR3 length equals 17 residues. With 3 bases clipped from V and 6 bases from J, the junction kept 6 bases outside the gene matches. Germline-derived CDR1 and CDR2 are SNHLY and FYNNEI. In nucleotides, the CDR3 is TGTGCCAGCAGTGAGGGACAGGGGGCGAGGGTTAATTCACCCCTCCACTTT. This sequence encodes CASSEGQGARVNSPLHF. The complete variable domain, with remaining parts taken from reference TRBV2 and TRBJ1-6, reads EPEVTQTPSHQVTQMGQEVILRCVPISNHLYFYWYRQILGQKVEFLVSFYNNEISEKSEIFDDQFSVERPDGSNFTLKIRSTKLEDSAMYFCASSEGQGARVNSPLHFGNGTRLTVT.